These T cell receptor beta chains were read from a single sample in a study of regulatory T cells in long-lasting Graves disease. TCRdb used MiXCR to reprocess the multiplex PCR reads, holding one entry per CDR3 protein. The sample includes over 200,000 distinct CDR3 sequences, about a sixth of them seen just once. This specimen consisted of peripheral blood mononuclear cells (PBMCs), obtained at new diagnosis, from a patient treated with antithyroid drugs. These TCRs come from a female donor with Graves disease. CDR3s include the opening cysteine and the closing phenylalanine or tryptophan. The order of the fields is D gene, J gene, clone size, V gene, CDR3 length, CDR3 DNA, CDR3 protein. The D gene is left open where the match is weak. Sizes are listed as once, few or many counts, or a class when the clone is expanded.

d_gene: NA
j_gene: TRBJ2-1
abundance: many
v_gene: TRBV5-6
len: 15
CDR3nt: TGTGCCAGCAGACTGACCAGGTCCTATAACAATGAGCAGTTCTTC
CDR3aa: CASRLTRSYNNEQFF

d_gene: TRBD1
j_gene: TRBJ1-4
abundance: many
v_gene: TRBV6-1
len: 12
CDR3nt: TGTGCCACCCAGGACAGGGCTGAAAAACTGTTTTTT
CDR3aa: CATQDRAEKLFF

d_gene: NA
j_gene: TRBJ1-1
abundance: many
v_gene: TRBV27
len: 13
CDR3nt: TGTGCCAGCAAGGGGTTGTTGAACACTGAAGCTTTCTTT
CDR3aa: CASKGLLNTEAFF

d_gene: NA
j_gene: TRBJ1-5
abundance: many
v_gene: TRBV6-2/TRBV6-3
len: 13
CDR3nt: TGTGCCAGCAGCCACTTCAGGGTTCAGCCCCAGCATTTT
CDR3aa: CASSHFRVQPQHF

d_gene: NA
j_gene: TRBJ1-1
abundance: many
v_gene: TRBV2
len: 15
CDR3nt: TGTGCCAGCAGTCCAACCGCGACAGGGAACACTGAAGCTTTCTTT
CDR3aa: CASSPTATGNTEAFF

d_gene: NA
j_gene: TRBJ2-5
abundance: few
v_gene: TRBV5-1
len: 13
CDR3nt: TGCGCCAGCACTTCTCGGCCGGAAGAGACCCAGTACTTC
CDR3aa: CASTSRPEETQYF

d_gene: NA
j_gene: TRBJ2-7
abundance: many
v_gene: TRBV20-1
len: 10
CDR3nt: TGCAGTGCTAGAGATCAAGAGCAGTACTTC
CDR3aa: CSARDQEQYF

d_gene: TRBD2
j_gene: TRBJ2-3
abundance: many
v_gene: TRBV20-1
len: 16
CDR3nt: TGCAGTGCTAGCCCAACCCTAGCGGGAGTCGGTCATACGCAGTATTTT
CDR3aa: CSASPTLAGVGHTQYF

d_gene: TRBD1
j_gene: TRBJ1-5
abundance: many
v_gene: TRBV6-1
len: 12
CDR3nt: TGTGCCAGCCGGGGACAGAATCAGCCCCAGCATTTT
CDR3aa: CASRGQNQPQHF

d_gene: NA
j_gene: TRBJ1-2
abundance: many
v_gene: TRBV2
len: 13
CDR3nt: TGTGCCAGCAGTGCGCCGGGAACTAAGTCTACCACCTTC
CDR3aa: CASSAPGTKSTTF

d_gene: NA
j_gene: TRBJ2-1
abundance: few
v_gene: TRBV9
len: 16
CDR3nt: TGTGCCAGCAGCGTAGCGGGCGAGACTGGTTACAATGAGCAGTTCTTC
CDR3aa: CASSVAGETGYNEQFF

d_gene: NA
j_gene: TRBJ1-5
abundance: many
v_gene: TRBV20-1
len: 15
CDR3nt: TGCAGTGCTAGAGACGTCTCCCTTCCCAATCAGCCCCAGCATTTT
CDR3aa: CSARDVSLPNQPQHF

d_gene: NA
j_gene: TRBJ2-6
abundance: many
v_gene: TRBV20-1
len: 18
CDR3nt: TGCAGTGCAACGACTTCGGACGGGACCTACTCTGGGGCCAACGTCCTGACTTTC
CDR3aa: CSATTSDGTYSGANVLTF

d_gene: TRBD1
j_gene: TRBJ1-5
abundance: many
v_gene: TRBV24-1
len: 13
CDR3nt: TGTGCCACCAGTGATTTAACAGGGGAGCCCCAGCATTTT
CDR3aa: CATSDLTGEPQHF